The next 27 T cell receptor beta chains were all read from a single sample in a study of OX40 agonist ivuxolimab in advanced cancers. Library preparation used the immunoSEQ multiplex PCR assay. This is the immuneACCESS table as TCRdb keeps it, with only in-frame sequences that have V and J called. A part of the clones is gone; compared with another copy, unresolved V genes explain less than half, and the rest is unexplained. The sample table records about 51,000 clones; 70% to 80% of these occur just once. The ten most abundant clones make up roughly 2% of the sample. The starting material was CD4+ or CD8+ T cells sorted from blood, obtained in a trial of the OX40 agonist ivuxolimab. These receptors all come from an adult with an advanced solid tumor such as melanoma, head and neck, liver or kidney cancer.

This clone was picked up a small number of times. The genes are TRBV4-1 and TRBJ2-1, with TRBD2 matching 15 bases. The junction had 5 bases not matched to a gene; V was cut back by 5 bases and J by 0 bases. This CDR3 is 18 amino acids long. Germline V gene lookup returns CDR1 MGHRA and CDR2 YSYEKL. CDR3 region: CASSWGLAGGISYNEQFF. The DNA of the CDR3 is TGCGCCAGCAGCTGGGGACTAGCGGGAGGAATCTCCTACAATGAGCAGTTCTTC.

V and J are TRBV28 and TRBJ1-4, with D perhaps TRBD1 (6 bases). CDR3 length: 12 residues. Looked up from germline, CDR1 is MDHEN and CDR2 is SYDVKM. V was trimmed by 2 bases and J by 8 bases, leaving 6 bases between them. CDR3: CASSLTGEKLFF. DNA of the CDR3: TGTGCCAGCAGTTTAACAGGGGAAAAACTGTTTTTT.

This sequence joins TRBV5-6 and TRBJ2-7; 12 nucleotides match TRBD2. CDR1 and CDR2 (germline): SGHDT, YYEEEE. CDR3 size: 17 residues. V lost 2 bases and J lost 2; bases outside the gene matches: 8. CDR3 DNA sequence: TGTGCCAGCAGCTTTCGGACTAGCGGGACAATTCCCTACGAGCAGTACTTC. It yields the protein CASSFRTSGTIPYEQYF.

The V and J genes are TRBV6-6 and TRBJ1-2, with 7 nucleotides matching TRBD1. Germline trimming cut 10 bases from V and 3 bases from J; bases unmatched to any gene: 8. The CDR3 spans 13 residues. The germline V gene encodes CDR1 MNHNY and CDR2 SVGAGI (reference sequence). In nucleotides, the CDR3 is TGTGCCACACGGGACAGTCTATACTATGGCTACACCTTC. Its protein product is CATRDSLYYGYTF.

This clone was seen repeatedly, ten times or more. J is TRBJ1-2 and V is TRBV19; TRBD1 matches at 11 bases. V lost 5 bases, J lost 7 bases, and 18 bases stayed unmatched. This CDR3 contains 18 residues. Germline V gene lookup returns CDR1 LNHDA and CDR2 SQIVND (reference sequence). CDR3 in amino acids: CASSPPRRTGGYGGGYTF. The CDR3 nucleotides read TGTGCCAGTAGTCCGCCGCGGCGGACAGGGGGCTACGGTGGTGGCTACACCTTC.

The chain has TRBV19 and TRBJ2-5; weak D call: TRBD2 (6 bases). The CDR3 is 16 residues long. Germline CDR1 reads LNHDA; CDR2 reads SQIVND (reference sequence). Trimming took off 2 bases at V and 7 bases at J, with 20 bases between the two ends. The CDR3 region is CASSILGSGMEGTQYF. DNA of the CDR3: TGTGCCAGTAGTATACTTGGGTCTGGCATGGAGGGGACCCAGTACTTC.

This clone was counted ten times or more. V usage is TRBV6-1 and J usage is TRBJ2-5; 7 nucleotides align to TRBD1. This CDR3 contains 15 residues. V was clipped by 1 base and J by 9 bases; unmatched bases: 11. Germline assignment: CDR1 MNHNS and CDR2 SASEGT. DNA of the CDR3: TGTGCCAGCAGTGAAGGTTGGGACAGCGCAAGGCCCCAGTACTTC. It encodes CASSEGWDSARPQYF.

V usage is TRBV6-1 and J usage is TRBJ2-1, with a tentative D call TRBD1 (5 bases). This CDR3 comprises 14 residues. The V gene's germline CDR1 is MNHNS and CDR2 SASEGT. Trimming removed 5 bases from V and 2 bases from J, with 10 bases in between. CDR3 in DNA: TGTGCCAGCAGTCGACAGTACGCCTACAATGAGCAGTTCTTC. Protein sequence: CASSRQYAYNEQFF.

This chain joins TRBV11-3 and TRBJ2-7; D call uncertain. Germline V CDR1 and CDR2: SGHNT, YENEEA. V lost 5 bases and J lost 0, with 8 bases in between. CDR3 size: 13 residues. The DNA of the CDR3 is TGTGCCAGCAGCGCTTACAGCTCCTACGAGCAGTACTTC. It is translated as CASSAYSSYEQYF.

This sequence joins TRBV7-8 and TRBJ1-2; possibly TRBD1 for D (6 bases). Germline values: CDR1 SGHVS, CDR2 FQNEAQ. The CDR3 is made up of 14 amino acids. Between the trimmed V and J ends, which lost 1 base and 5 bases, there was a span of 11 bases. The CDR3 region is CASSLGTELYGYTF. The CDR3 DNA sequence: TGTGCCAGCAGCTTAGGGACAGAGCTGTATGGCTACACCTTC.

CDR3 sequence: CSVGLAGNYNEQFF. For the CDR3, the DNA is TGCAGCGTAGGACTAGCGGGAAACTACAATGAGCAGTTCTTC. This chain joins TRBV29-1 and TRBJ2-1, with TRBD2 matching 12 bases. The CDR3 spans 14 residues. Unmatched junction bases numbered 3, after V lost 6 bases and J lost 3 bases. Germline V gene sequence: CDR1 SQVTM, CDR2 ANQGSEA.

V gene TRBV15 combines with J gene TRBJ2-4, with D uncertain. The CDR3 covers 16 residues. Germline V lookup: CDR1 LNHNV, CDR2 YYDKDF (reference sequence). Deletions cut 1 base from V and 2 bases from J, with 12 bases between. DNA of the CDR3: TGTGCCACCAGCAGAGGCCCAGGTCCCCCCAAAAACATTCAGTACTTC. This gives the protein CATSRGPGPPKNIQYF.

This clone was recorded once. The chain links TRBV2 to TRBJ2-2; D might be TRBD1 or TRBD2, each matching 6 bases. The CDR3 totals 13 residues. Deletions cut 3 bases from V and 7 bases from J, with 9 bases between. CDR1 is SNHLY, CDR2 FYNNEI, per germline. CDR3 sequence: CASSEGGGGELFF. The DNA for the CDR3 is TGTGCCAGCAGTGAGGGGGGCGGCGGGGAGCTGTTTTTT.

The chain carries TRBV6-1 and TRBJ2-1; 8 nucleotides agree with TRBD1. CDR1 is MNHNS and CDR2 is SASEGT in the germline V gene. This CDR3 has 14 residues. Losses at the gene ends were 1 base for V and 8 bases for J; bases not matched to a gene: 4. DNA of the CDR3: TGTGCCAGCAGTGAAGGGACAGGGTTGTATGAGCAGTTCTTC. This translates into CASSEGTGLYEQFF.

This clone ranks as medium-sized. The V gene is TRBV27, the J gene TRBJ2-7, with D perhaps matching TRBD2 (5 bases). The V end was cut by 2 bases, the J end by 4 bases, with 9 bases between. The CDR3 runs to 13 residues. From germline, CDR1 is MNHEY and CDR2 SMNVEV (reference sequence). The CDR3 DNA follows: TGTGCCAGCAGTTTAAATCCGGGATACGAGCAGTACTTC. Encoded protein: CASSLNPGYEQYF.

This chain joins TRBV5-1 and TRBJ2-1, with 9 nucleotides matching TRBD2. The junction had 12 bases not matched to a gene; V was cut back by 6 bases and J by 5 bases. This CDR3 is built from 16 residues. Per the germline V gene, CDR1 is SGHRS and CDR2 is YFSETQ. The CDR3 sequence: CASTLGSGSRDNEQFF. The CDR3, as DNA: TGCGCCAGCACCCTAGGTAGCGGGAGTCGGGACAATGAGCAGTTCTTC.

This clone was counted a few times. The chain carries TRBV28 and TRBJ2-5; TRBD2 is a possible D gene (5 bases). V was clipped by 5 bases and J by 4 bases, with 11 bases between them. The CDR3 length is 13 residues. CDR1 and CDR2 from the germline V gene are MDHEN and SYDVKM. The CDR3 sequence is CASSASGVETQYF. Here the CDR3 DNA reads TGTGCCAGCAGTGCCAGCGGAGTAGAGACCCAGTACTTC.

This chain uses TRBV6-5 with TRBJ1-2, with a weak D call TRBD1 (5 bases). This CDR3 comprises 14 residues. In germline, CDR1 is MNHEY, CDR2 SVGAGI. Trimming pared 7 bases from V and 5 bases from J, leaving 17 bases between. The CDR3: CASTPSDSLYGYTF. As DNA, the CDR3 is TGTGCCAGCACCCCTAGCGACAGCCTTTATGGCTACACCTTC.

This sequence joins TRBV2 and TRBJ1-2, with D possibly TRBD1 on 6 matching bases. The CDR3 consists of 17 residues. V lost 4 bases and J lost 1, with 19 bases in between. Germline V gives CDR1 SNHLY, CDR2 FYNNEI. The CDR3 bases are TGTGCCAGCAGTGGCGGCAGGGGCCCTACTCTTAACTATGGCTACACCTTC. It encodes CASSGGRGPTLNYGYTF. The complete variable domain, with remaining parts taken from reference TRBV2 and TRBJ1-2, reads EPEVTQTPSHQVTQMGQEVILRCVPISNHLYFYWYRQILGQKVEFLVSFYNNEISEKSEIFDDQFSVERPDGSNFTLKIRSTKLEDSAMYFCASSGGRGPTLNYGYTFGSGTRLTVV.

The chain is built from TRBV9 and TRBJ2-1, with TRBD2 matching 7 bases. The CDR3 length is 15 residues. Germline trimming cut 0 bases from V and 5 bases from J; bases unmatched to any gene: 5. CDR1 and CDR2 (germline): SGDLS, YYNGEE. CDR3 in amino acids: CASSVGLAENNEQFF. The CDR3, as DNA: TGTGCCAGCAGCGTAGGCCTAGCGGAGAACAATGAGCAGTTCTTC.

V and J are TRBV29-1 and TRBJ2-7, with TRBD1 matching over 7 bases. Unmatched junction bases numbered 7, after V lost 8 bases and J lost 0 bases. The CDR3 is 13 amino acids. Germline CDR1 reads SQVTM; CDR2 reads ANQGSEA. The CDR3 protein is CSSRGQNSYEQYF. The CDR3 DNA sequence: TGCAGCTCGAGGGGACAGAACTCCTACGAGCAGTACTTC.

In this sample, this clone turned up a few times. The rearrangement joins TRBV15 to TRBJ2-6; 12 bases fit TRBD2. CDR1 is LNHNV, CDR2 YYDKDF, per germline (reference sequence). The CDR3 covers 19 residues. Trimming took 2 bases from V and 0 from J; bases not matched to a gene: 5. CDR3 sequence reads: CATSRTGLAGLSGANVLTF. The CDR3, as DNA: TGTGCCACCAGCAGAACGGGACTAGCGGGCCTCTCTGGGGCCAACGTCCTGACTTTC.

The V and J genes are TRBV28 and TRBJ1-1; D call uncertain. V lost 6 bases and J lost 5, with 16 bases in between. Per germline, CDR1 MDHEN and CDR2 SYDVKM. This CDR3 spans 14 amino acids. CDR3 sequence: CASRWALSGTEAFF. As DNA, the CDR3 is TGTGCCAGCAGGTGGGCCTTGTCGGGGACTGAAGCTTTCTTT.

This chain links TRBV6-1 with TRBJ2-7; tentative D call: TRBD2 (5 bases). The CDR3 runs to 14 residues. CDR1 and CDR2 from the germline V gene are MNHNS and SASEGT. Trimming removed 4 bases from V and 7 bases from J, with 17 bases in between. Here the CDR3 reads CASSVPRAVREQYF. CDR3 DNA sequence: TGTGCCAGCAGTGTACCGCGGGCGGTGAGGGAGCAGTACTTC.

The chain joins TRBV5-1 to TRBJ1-1, with D unclear. Germline assignment: CDR1 SGHRS and CDR2 YFSETQ. Trimming left V 8 bases short and J 4 bases short, with 18 bases between. The CDR3 runs to 14 residues. The CDR3 is CASSGVGSGTEAFF. The CDR3 coding sequence is TGCGCCAGTTCTGGGGTAGGGTCCGGCACTGAAGCTTTCTTT.

The chain employs TRBV2 and TRBJ1-4; possible D gene TRBD1, 5 bases. V was shortened by 2 bases and J by 8 bases, with 9 bases between the two germline ends. The CDR3 sequence is 13 residues long. Germline CDR1 is SNHLY and CDR2 is FYNNEI. CDR3: CASSEQGWEKLFF. The CDR3 nucleotides are TGTGCCAGCAGTGAACAGGGATGGGAAAAACTGTTTTTT. Together with reference TRBV2 and TRBJ1-4, the CDR3 gives the full variable domain: EPEVTQTPSHQVTQMGQEVILRCVPISNHLYFYWYRQILGQKVEFLVSFYNNEISEKSEIFDDQFSVERPDGSNFTLKIRSTKLEDSAMYFCASSEQGWEKLFFGSGTQLSVL.

CDR3 residues: CASMGGWPETQYF. The CDR3 DNA reads as TGTGCCAGTATGGGGGGCTGGCCAGAGACCCAGTACTTC. V is TRBV19 and J is TRBJ2-5, with D perhaps assigned TRBD1 or TRBD2 (6 bases each). Trimming stripped 7 bases from V and 4 bases from J, with 13 bases between. The CDR3 runs 13 residues. The V gene's germline CDR1 is LNHDA and CDR2 SQIVND (reference sequence). Full variable domain (remainder filled in from reference TRBV19 and TRBJ2-5): DGGITQSPKYLFRKEGQNVTLSCEQNLNHDAMYWYRQDPGQGLRLIYYSQIVNDFQKGDIAEGYSVSREKKESFPLTVTSAQKNPTAFYLCASMGGWPETQYFGPGTRLLVL.